These 5 T cell receptor beta chains share one sample of origin, sequenced in a study of shared clonotypes between healthy human individuals. Assay used: immunoSEQ multiplex PCR; TCRdb lists only in-frame clones, some missing. The profile shows about 1.5 million clones, roughly 95% of them singletons. Sequencing was done on a sample of naive CD4+ T cells sorted from blood. Stated subset: CD45RA+ positively selected. The receptor source for this set is a man aged 25 to 40 in good health.

The chain uses TRBV7-9 and TRBJ2-2; D is perhaps TRBD2 (6 bases). Germline assignment: CDR1 SEHNR and CDR2 FQNEAQ (reference sequence). Trimming left V 5 bases short and J 7 bases short, with 26 bases between. This CDR3 region has 18 residues. The CDR3 DNA reads TGTGCCAGCAGCCCTGTCAACTCTCGGACGTTCGGGGGCGGGGAGCTGTTTTTT. This gives the protein CASSPVNSRTFGGGELFF.

This chain uses TRBV28 with TRBJ2-1; tentatively, D is TRBD1 or TRBD2 (5 bases each). This CDR3 is 14 amino acids long. Germline V lookup: CDR1 MDHEN, CDR2 SYDVKM. V gave up 4 bases and J gave up 8 bases, with 15 bases separating them. The chain's CDR3 is CASSSRDARDEQFF. CDR3 nucleotides: TGTGCCAGCAGTTCCCGGGACGCCCGGGATGAGCAGTTCTTC.

A note on this clone: Germline and junction disagree at one end, which may indicate a read error. V gene TRBV7-7 combines with J gene TRBJ2-3, with D possibly being TRBD1 (5 bases). The CDR3 spans 16 residues. Looked up from germline, CDR1 is SSHAT and CDR2 is FNYEAQ (reference sequence). CDR3 protein: CASSPRQYGNTDTQYF. Written as DNA, the CDR3 is TGTGCTAGCAGCCCCCGACAGTATGGAAACACAGATACGCAGTATTTT.

Only a few counts were recorded for this clone. The V call is TRBV7-2, the J call TRBJ2-5; D gene uncertain. Germline V CDR1 and CDR2: SGHTA, FQGNSA. The CDR3 consists of 13 residues. V dropped 6 bases and J dropped 0 bases, with 8 bases sitting between them. CDR3 DNA: TGTGCCAGCAGTCGCGGACACCAAGAGACCCAGTACTTC. Residues: CASSRGHQETQYF. The full variable domain, its missing parts supplied by reference TRBV7-2 and TRBJ2-5, is GAGVSQSPSNKVTEKGKDVELRCDPISGHTALYWYRQSLGQGLEFLIYFQGNSAPDKSGLPSDRFSAERTGGSVSTLTIQRTQQEDSAVYLCASSRGHQETQYFGPGTRLLVL.

The V and J genes are TRBV2 and TRBJ1-2; possible D gene TRBD1, 5 bases. The germline V gene has CDR1 SNHLY and CDR2 FYNNEI. CDR3 length equals 15 residues. V lost 6 bases to trimming and J lost 8 bases, with 22 bases between them. The CDR3 nucleotides read TGTGCCAGCAGACGAACCCCCGCGACAGTCTGGGGCTACACCTTC. Translated: CASRRTPATVWGYTF.